Shown below are 22 T cell receptor beta chains from a single sample sequenced in a study of T cell repertoires in cytomegalovirus infection. From the reads, TCRdb called clonotypes with MiXCR, one entry per CDR3 protein. The sample lists hundreds of thousands of distinct CDR3 sequences, under 40% occurring once. The sample was PBMCs. All receptors derive from a human donor in good health (CMV status not recorded). Some clones in this sample may be carry-over from other donors' samples.

This clonotype was seen ten or more times. The rearrangement joins TRBV7-2 to TRBJ2-2; no definite D call. The germline V gene encodes CDR1 SGHTA and CDR2 FQGNSA. This CDR3 comprises 15 residues. Trimming pared 1 base from V and 5 bases from J, leaving 11 bases between. The CDR3 bases are TGTGCCAGCAGCTTAGGACCGGGCAGGACCGGGGAGCTGTTTTTT. The encoded protein is CASSLGPGRTGELFF.

This clonotype was seen ten or more times. The chain combines TRBV7-2 with TRBJ2-7; possible D gene TRBD1, 5 bases. Between the trimmed V and J ends, which lost 5 bases and 7 bases, there was a span of 27 bases. The CDR3 has 17 amino acids. CDR1 is SGHTA and CDR2 is FQGNSA in the germline V gene. The CDR3 coding sequence is TGTGCCAGCAGCACCCCCTCCCCAGGGATAGGGATGAATGAGCAGTACTTC. It translates to CASSTPSPGIGMNEQYF. Variable domain in full (rest from reference TRBV7-2 and TRBJ2-7): GAGVSQSPSNKVTEKGKDVELRCDPISGHTALYWYRQSLGQGLEFLIYFQGNSAPDKSGLPSDRFSAERTGGSVSTLTIQRTQQEDSAVYLCASSTPSPGIGMNEQYFGPGTRLTVT.

This clonotype was recorded a few times. V is TRBV7-8 and J is TRBJ1-5, with D possibly TRBD1 on 5 matching bases. Trimming shortened V by 5 bases and J by 7 bases, and 18 bases separated the two germline ends. CDR3 length equals 15 residues. Germline CDR1 SGHVS, CDR2 FQNEAQ. Here the CDR3 DNA reads TGTGCCAGCAGCGGAGGGATCAACCGGGGGCAGCCCCAGCATTTT. Amino acid sequence: CASSGGINRGQPQHF.

This clonotype showed up just once. The V and J genes are TRBV20-1 and TRBJ1-5; D not resolved. Germline-derived CDR1 and CDR2 are DFQATT and SNEGSKA (reference sequence). V was clipped by 3 bases and J by 5 bases, with 11 bases between them. This CDR3 region has 13 residues. In DNA, the CDR3 is TGCAGTGCTAGGAGTAGGGTTGATCAGCCCCAGCATTTT. It translates to CSARSRVDQPQHF.

This clonotype showed up just a few times. The chain employs TRBV6-1 and TRBJ2-1, with D perhaps matching TRBD2 (6 bases). V was shortened by 7 bases and J by 4 bases, with 14 bases between the two germline ends. This CDR3 is built from 14 residues. Germline V gene lookup returns CDR1 MNHNS and CDR2 SASEGT. CDR3 protein: CASNIQRAYNEQFF. The CDR3 DNA reads as TGTGCCAGCAATATCCAGCGGGCATACAATGAGCAGTTCTTC.

V usage is TRBV28 and J usage is TRBJ2-2; D not resolved. Germline V CDR1 and CDR2: MDHEN, SYDVKM. V was cut by 7 bases and J by 0 bases, with 12 bases left in between. The CDR3 spans 15 residues. CDR3 region: CASNMFRANTGELFF. The CDR3 DNA reads as TGTGCCAGCAACATGTTTCGGGCGAACACCGGGGAGCTGTTTTTT.

This clonotype has more than one count but fewer than ten. The CDR3 loop is CASSSTGDYNEQFF. The CDR3 nucleotides are TGTGCCAGCAGTTCCACAGGGGACTACAATGAGCAGTTCTTC. The chain recombines TRBV28 with TRBJ2-1; 7 bases map to TRBD1. Germline assignment: CDR1 MDHEN and CDR2 SYDVKM. The CDR3 runs 14 residues. The V and J ends lost 4 bases and 3 bases, in that order; junction bases with no gene match: 3.

This clonotype was seen repeatedly, ten times or more. The chain joins TRBV7-2 to TRBJ2-3; 11 bases line up with TRBD2. CDR3 length equals 18 residues. The ends lost 4 bases at V and 3 bases at J; junction bases unmatched: 12. Germline CDR1 SGHTA, CDR2 FQGNSA. The CDR3 is CASSSPPGGLAATDTQYF. The CDR3 DNA reads TGTGCCAGCAGCTCCCCGCCCGGGGGACTAGCGGCGACAGATACGCAGTATTTT.

This clonotype was counted between two and nine times. The chain links TRBV10-3 to TRBJ2-7; TRBD1 agrees at 12 bases. Per the germline V gene, CDR1 is ENHRY and CDR2 is SYGVKD. The junction had 3 bases not matched to a gene; V was cut back by 3 bases and J by 0 bases. The CDR3 spans 16 residues. As DNA, the CDR3 is TGTGCCATCAGTGATCCGGGACAGGGGGCCTCCTACGAGCAGTACTTC. It specifies CAISDPGQGASYEQYF.

This clonotype was counted between two and nine times. CDR3 sequence: CASSSYVDRASNQPQHF. The CDR3 DNA is TGTGCCAGCAGTTCCTACGTCGACAGGGCGAGCAATCAGCCCCAGCATTTT. This rearrangement joins TRBV28 to TRBJ1-5; 7 bases line up with TRBD1. With V trimmed by 4 bases and J by 1 base, 10 bases remained unmatched. Germline-derived CDR1 and CDR2 are MDHEN and SYDVKM. The CDR3 covers 17 residues.

This rearrangement joins TRBV6-5 to TRBJ2-5; unclear D gene. Germline CDR1 MNHEY, CDR2 SVGAGI. CDR3 length equals 15 residues. V lost 0 bases, J lost 5 bases, and 13 bases lay in between. Written as DNA, the CDR3 is TGTGCCAGCAGTTACTCCCCGATGGCAGACGAGACCCAGTACTTC. As protein: CASSYSPMADETQYF.

In this sample, this clonotype turned up a few times. The chain joins TRBV7-9 to TRBJ1-1; maybe TRBD1 (5 bases). Trimming took off 6 bases at V and 11 bases at J, with 22 bases between the two ends. Germline CDR1 reads SEHNR; CDR2 reads FQNEAQ (reference sequence). The CDR3 totals 14 residues. The chain's CDR3 is CASSKDNSVSVAFF. The CDR3 DNA sequence: TGTGCCAGCAGTAAGGACAATTCAGTATCCGTTGCTTTCTTT.

This clonotype was detected only once. The J gene is TRBJ2-7, the V gene TRBV7-9; weak D call: TRBD2 (6 bases). Trimming stripped 5 bases from V and 5 bases from J, with 10 bases between. The germline CDR1 and CDR2 sequences are SEHNR and FQNEAQ (reference sequence). The CDR3 covers 12 residues. This CDR3 reads CASSGGNHEQYF. The CDR3 region has the DNA TGTGCCAGCAGCGGAGGGAACCACGAGCAGTACTTC.

V and J are TRBV12-3 or TRBV12-4 and TRBJ2-7; a possible D gene is TRBD2 (6 bases). CDR3 length: 12 residues. The germline V and J ends were trimmed by 7 bases and 9 bases, with 16 bases remaining between them. The CDR3 DNA is TGTGCCAGCACCACAGGAGGGGCTGGGCAGTACTTC. As protein: CASTTGGAGQYF.

The chain carries TRBV28 and TRBJ2-5, with 10 nucleotides matching TRBD2. The V gene end was trimmed by 6 bases and the J gene end by 5 bases; junction bases not matched to a gene: 9. CDR1 is MDHEN, CDR2 SYDVKM, per germline. This CDR3 comprises 15 residues. The DNA for the CDR3 is TGTGCCAGCAGAATAGCGGGAGGAGTGACGGAGACCCAGTACTTC. Amino acids: CASRIAGGVTETQYF.

Of note for this clonotype: The missing conserved phenylalanine or tryptophan at the end of this CDR3 makes a read error likely. The CDR3 DNA sequence: TGTGCCACCAGCAGAGAACCCCCCACAGCGACCCGCACAGATACGCAGTATTTG. Translating it yields CATSREPPTATRTDTQYL. The chain recombines TRBV15 with TRBJ2-3, with D unclear. CDR1 is LNHNV and CDR2 is YYDKDF in the germline V gene (reference sequence). V lost 0 bases and J lost 1, with 17 bases in between. This CDR3 has 18 residues.

The J gene is TRBJ2-7, the V gene TRBV28; TRBD1 is a possible D gene (6 bases). Germline V CDR1 and CDR2: MDHEN, SYDVKM. Trimming pared 11 bases from V and 0 bases from J, leaving 14 bases between. The CDR3 loop spans 13 amino acids. The CDR3: CAASRDNSYEQYF. CDR3 coding DNA: TGTGCCGCCTCCCGGGACAACTCCTACGAGCAGTACTTC.

In its sample, this clonotype was seen a few times. V and J are TRBV29-1 and TRBJ2-7; no firm D call. Germline loops: CDR1 SQVTM, CDR2 ANQGSEA. Trimming shortened V by 4 bases and J by 3 bases, and 10 bases separated the two germline ends. The CDR3 extends over 12 amino acids. The CDR3 spells CSVVGSLYEQYF. In DNA form, the CDR3 reads TGCAGCGTTGTAGGGTCCCTCTACGAGCAGTACTTC.

The J gene is TRBJ1-2, the V gene TRBV10-3, with 9 nucleotides matching TRBD1. Germline CDR1 ENHRY, CDR2 SYGVKD. Trimming at V came to 6 bases and at J to 8 bases, leaving 10 bases not matched to a gene. The length of the CDR3 is 14 residues. DNA for the CDR3: TGTGCCATCAGCGTGGGACAGGGACCAAGGGGCTACACCTTC. Its protein product is CAISVGQGPRGYTF.

The V gene is TRBV11-2, the J gene TRBJ2-5, with a tentative D call TRBD1 (6 bases). From germline, CDR1 is SGHAT and CDR2 FQNNGV. The CDR3 totals 14 residues. V lost 5 bases and J lost 1, with 11 bases in between. The CDR3 coding sequence is TGTGCCAGCAGCCGGACAGCCGTCCAAGAGACCCAGTACTTC. As protein: CASSRTAVQETQYF.

This clonotype was recorded at least ten times. This CDR3 is CASLEIQGFYYGYTF. The CDR3 DNA sequence: TGTGCCAGCCTTGAGATCCAGGGTTTCTACTATGGCTACACCTTC. This sequence joins TRBV6-1 and TRBJ1-2; D possibly corresponds to TRBD1 (5 bases). This CDR3 has 15 amino acids. V was clipped by 8 bases and J by 3 bases, with 19 bases between them. The germline CDR1 and CDR2 sequences are MNHNS and SASEGT.

This clonotype was observed a single time. The CDR3 end shows no conserved phenylalanine or tryptophan, and so a read error is likely. J is TRBJ2-7 and V is TRBV7-2, with 8 bases identical to TRBD1. This CDR3 contains 15 residues. The germline CDR1 and CDR2 sequences are SGHTA and FQGNSA. The V gene end was trimmed by 5 bases and the J gene end by 2 bases; junction bases not matched to a gene: 8. CDR3 nucleotide sequence: TGTGCCAGCAGCCTGGGGACAGGAGACACCTACGAGCAGTACTTA. Translating it yields CASSLGTGDTYEQYL.